The 18 T cell receptor beta chains below come from one sample, sequenced in a study of cytomegalovirus exposure and HLA in healthy donors. In the PCR, 60 Vbeta and 13 Jbeta primers were used. Sequencing was performed with immunoSEQ multiplex PCR; in TCRdb, only in-frame clones are kept and a portion is missing. There are some 120,000 clones in the sample, with roughly 0.94% held by the top ten. The specimen sequenced was PBMCs. These receptors were collected from a young man in good health and CMV-seronegative.

On this clone itself: The junction departs from germline at one end; a sequencing error may be responsible. This sequence joins TRBV9 and TRBJ1-2; 7 positions agree with TRBD1. The CDR3 loop spans 12 amino acids. CDR1 is SGDLS and CDR2 is YYNGEE in the germline V gene. CDR3 DNA sequence: TGTGCCAGCAGCCCCCGGACAGGTGGTTTCCCCTTC. Translated, it gives CASSPRTGGFPF.

This chain joins TRBV6-5 and TRBJ1-5; possible D gene TRBD1, 6 bases. CDR3 size: 13 residues. Trimming pared 2 bases from V and 7 bases from J, leaving 9 bases between. Germline CDR1 reads MNHEY; CDR2 reads SVGAGI. CDR3 nucleotide sequence: TGTGCCAGCAGTTACCAGGGGAAGCAGCCCCAGCATTTT. Amino acid sequence: CASSYQGKQPQHF.

The chain couples TRBV19 to TRBJ1-1; 8 bases are a match to TRBD1. With 0 bases clipped from V and 6 bases from J, the junction kept 15 bases outside the gene matches. The germline V gene encodes CDR1 LNHDA and CDR2 SQIVND (reference sequence). The CDR3 totals 18 residues. CDR3 coding DNA: TGTGCCAGTAGTATAGATTTCCCACAAGCGACAGGGGCCGCTGAAGCTTTCTTT. Translated: CASSIDFPQATGAAEAFF.

V usage is TRBV6-5 and J usage is TRBJ1-5; TRBD1 is a possible D gene (5 bases). The germline V gene encodes CDR1 MNHEY and CDR2 SVGAGI. Trimming pared 7 bases from V and 4 bases from J, leaving 14 bases between. The CDR3 sequence is 14 residues long. The CDR3 here is CASTETYRNQPQHF. CDR3 nucleotide sequence: TGTGCCAGCACCGAGACCTACAGGAATCAGCCCCAGCATTTT.

This chain uses TRBV5-1 with TRBJ1-2; tentatively, D is TRBD1 (6 bases). V shed 3 bases and J shed 8 bases, with 17 bases lying between them. Per the germline V gene, CDR1 is SGHRS and CDR2 is YFSETQ. This CDR3 has 14 residues. For the CDR3, the DNA is TGCGCCAGCAGCTCGGGACACCGACTGAGGGGCTACACCTTC. Amino acid sequence: CASSSGHRLRGYTF.

V usage is TRBV11-2 and J usage is TRBJ2-7; 8 positions match TRBD1. Germline CDR1 SGHAT, CDR2 FQNNGV. The CDR3 is 14 residues long. After removal of 2 bases from V and 5 bases from J, the junction contained 5 bases not matched to a gene. The CDR3 DNA is TGTGCCAGCAGCTTATTAGCAGGGGGCCACGAGCAGTACTTC. Protein sequence: CASSLLAGGHEQYF.

Worth noting for this clone: Other DNA sequences in the sample encode the same CDR3. The J gene is TRBJ2-7, the V gene TRBV18; 7 bases align to TRBD1. V dropped 0 bases and J dropped 2; count of bases not matched to a gene: 1. CDR1 is KGHSH, CDR2 LQKENI, per germline. This CDR3 region has 14 residues. The DNA of the CDR3 is TGTGCCAGCTCACCACCGGGACAGACCTACGAGCAGTACTTC. It translates to CASSPPGQTYEQYF. The variable domain in full, completed from reference TRBV18 and TRBJ2-7, reads NAGVMQNPRHLVRRRGQEARLRCSPMKGHSHVYWYRQLPEEGLKFMVYLQKENIIDESGMPKERFSAEFPKEGPSILRIQQVVRGDSAAYFCASSPPGQTYEQYFGPGTRLTVT.

The chain combines TRBV5-1 with TRBJ2-3; the match to TRBD2 covers 8 bases. The ends lost 0 bases at V and 3 bases at J; junction bases unmatched: 12. The germline V gene has CDR1 SGHRS and CDR2 YFSETQ. This CDR3 comprises 18 residues. In nucleotides, the CDR3 is TGCGCCAGCAGCTTGGGCCGGACCGGGACTAGTCTGACAGATACGCAGTATTTT. The encoded protein is CASSLGRTGTSLTDTQYF.

This chain joins TRBV30 and TRBJ1-1; D is unresolved. The CDR3 contains 16 residues. Germline CDR1 GTSNPN, CDR2 SVGIG (reference sequence). Trimming shortened V by 0 bases and J by 2 bases, and 16 bases separated the two germline ends. The CDR3 DNA is TGTGCCTGGAGTGTACGCTGGTGGAGGGAAAACACTGAAGCTTTCTTT. This gives the protein CAWSVRWWRENTEAFF.

The CDR3 DNA is TGTGCCAGCAGCTTCCTTCGCGACAGCTCCTACGAGCAGTACTTC. As protein: CASSFLRDSSYEQYF. This chain uses TRBV11-2 with TRBJ2-7; possibly TRBD1 for D (5 bases). Germline assignment: CDR1 SGHAT and CDR2 FQNNGV. This CDR3 contains 15 residues. Deletions cut 3 bases from V and 0 bases from J, with 12 bases between.

The CDR3 protein is CASSLLRTSGGPTSYEQYF. CDR3 DNA sequence: TGCGCCAGCAGCTTACTAAGGACTAGCGGGGGCCCGACTTCCTACGAGCAGTACTTC. The chain links TRBV5-1 to TRBJ2-7, with 13 bases aligning to TRBD2. The CDR3 runs 19 residues. V shed 2 bases, J shed 1 base, and the junction held 12 bases outside the gene matches. Germline V gene lookup returns CDR1 SGHRS and CDR2 YFSETQ.

The chain couples TRBV2 to TRBJ2-5; TRBD1 matches at 9 bases. After removal of 7 bases from V and 5 bases from J, the junction contained 5 bases not matched to a gene. The CDR3 has 13 residues. Germline V gene sequence: CDR1 SNHLY, CDR2 FYNNEI. The CDR3 DNA sequence: TGTGCCAGCATGCCGACAGGGGGTGAGACCCAGTACTTC. It translates to CASMPTGGETQYF.

The chain has TRBV7-8 and TRBJ1-1; 10 nucleotides agree with TRBD1. V trimming: 1 base; J trimming: 0 bases; junction bases outside the gene matches: 11. This CDR3 contains 19 residues. CDR1 SGHVS and CDR2 FQNEAQ come from the germline V gene. Here the CDR3 reads CASSLDLRDRGKLNTEAFF. CDR3 bases: TGTGCCAGCAGCTTAGACTTGAGGGACAGGGGAAAATTGAACACTGAAGCTTTCTTT.

The chain recombines TRBV5-6 with TRBJ2-1, with 12 positions matching TRBD1. The CDR3 is made up of 14 amino acids. V gave up 5 bases and J gave up 9 bases; unmatched junction bases: 6. Germline V gives CDR1 SGHDT, CDR2 YYEEEE. The DNA of the CDR3 is TGTGCCAGCAGGCCCCGGGACAGGGGGCCTGAGCAGTTCTTC. This gives the protein CASRPRDRGPEQFF.

The chain employs TRBV5-5 and TRBJ2-7, with 7 bases identical to TRBD1. In germline, CDR1 is SGHKS, CDR2 YYEKEE (reference sequence). The V segment lost 4 bases and the J segment 2 bases; nucleotides outside the gene matches: 6. The CDR3 has 14 amino acids. CDR3 amino acids: CASSPRDRPYEQYF. For the CDR3, the DNA is TGTGCCAGCAGCCCCCGGGACAGACCCTACGAGCAGTACTTC. Together with reference TRBV5-5 and TRBJ2-7, the CDR3 gives the full variable domain: DAGVTQSPTHLIKTRGQQVTLRCSPISGHKSVSWYQQVLGQGPQFIFQYYEKEERGRGNFPDRFSARQFPNYSSELNVNALLLGDSALYLCASSPRDRPYEQYFGPGTRLTVT.

J is TRBJ1-2 and V is TRBV10-1, with D possibly matching TRBD1 (5 bases). Deletions cut 2 bases from V and 8 bases from J, with 9 bases between. CDR3 size: 12 residues. Germline V CDR1 and CDR2: WNHNN, SYGVQD (reference sequence). CDR3 region: CASSEQGGGYTF. The CDR3 nucleotides are TGCGCCAGCAGTGAGCAGGGAGGCGGCTACACCTTC.

The V and J genes are TRBV18 and TRBJ2-1, with 12 positions matching TRBD2. V lost 6 bases and J lost 6; bases outside the gene matches: 9. The CDR3 extends over 16 amino acids. Per the germline V gene, CDR1 is KGHSH and CDR2 is LQKENI. CDR3 nucleotides: TGTGCCAGCTCCCCTTTGACTAGCGGGAGTAGCAATGAGCAGTTCTTC. This sequence encodes CASSPLTSGSSNEQFF.

V is TRBV11-2 and J is TRBJ1-1; D possibly corresponds to TRBD1 (5 bases). Between the trimmed V and J ends, which lost 5 bases and 7 bases, there was a span of 14 bases. Germline CDR1 reads SGHAT; CDR2 reads FQNNGV. This CDR3 contains 13 residues. This chain's CDR3 is CASSLKSQGEAFF. The CDR3 region has the DNA TGTGCCAGCAGCCTTAAGTCGCAGGGTGAAGCTTTCTTT.